This entry is about one TCR beta chain. V was pared by 7 bases and J by 2 bases, with 15 bases between. The germline V gene encodes CDR1 SNHLY and CDR2 FYNNEI. The CDR3 runs 14 residues. The method was immunoSEQ multiplex PCR; TCRdb's version includes in-frame clones alone and lacks a portion of them. The data contain over 50,000 clones, approximately 90% of them seen just once; the ten biggest clones take up roughly 1.5%. The entry originates in a study of OX40 agonist ivuxolimab in advanced cancers. Study-level information: Under the entry rules, prior anti-PD-1, anti-PD-L1 or anti-CTLA-4 therapy was allowed, and about 40% had some.

V and J are TRBV2 and TRBJ2-7; D is tentatively TRBD1 or TRBD2 (5 bases each). The receptor was isolated from an adult with an advanced solid tumor such as melanoma, head and neck, liver or kidney cancer. Sequences were derived from CD4+ or CD8+ T cells sorted from blood, sampled in a trial of the OX40 agonist ivuxolimab. The CDR3 coding sequence is TGTGCCAGCACCCGGGACCCTAGGACCTACGAGCAGTACTTC. Amino acids: CASTRDPRTYEQYF.